The subject of this entry is one T cell receptor (beta chain). Its cognate antigen has yet to be identified. It has no much larger one-base neighbor in the sample; base qualities were not kept. The TCR beta CDR3 regions were amplified from the RNA transcripts. The first round of RT-PCR for the TCR CDR3 was performed with the HTBI primer set and the Qiagen OneStep RT-PCR kit. A second multiplex PCR round built the libraries, followed by size selection and purification. Libraries were sequenced paired-end with 100 bp reads on an Illumina HiSeq2000. For the original study's pipeline: SOAPnuke was used to process the raw data, removing reads that contained adapters or uncalled bases, had a mean Phred below 15, or lacked an exact match to the constant primer or identifier. High-quality paired reads were merged using COPE v1.2.5, and each unique nucleotide sequence was defined as a clonotype. Clonotypes were aligned to IMGT TRBV, TRBD and TRBJ reference segments using MiTCR v1.1. The analysis was restricted to V-J combinations with a frequency above 0.0001, which together covered over 99% of the repertoires. A TCS score was defined as the ratio between F50 (clonal expansion) and ExV (chaos), using BLOSUM62-based TCRdist between CDR3 peptides within each V-J. Welch's t-statistics and random forest reduced some 510 V-J features to 13, which were used in a naive Bayes classifier (R e1071). In-frame beta chains were kept once TCRdb had trimmed the public reads at Q25 with fastp and called clones with MiXCR. Merged by CDR3 protein, the rows form single entries marked with the most common genes and DNA. These V and J calls originate from TCRdb's pipeline instead of the authors' own analysis. The sample table records a few hundred thousand distinct CDR3 sequences; around 16% of these occur just once. The ten largest clones take up around 47% of the sample.

These data are taken from a study of T cells in Graves' hyperthyroidism and ophthalmopathy (dated by TCRdb to between 2018 and 2021). For the wider study: Peripheral blood was sampled at the time of initial diagnosis, prior to any treatment. In addition, the study compared T-cell repertoires in thyroid tissue and in blood from over 5 Graves' hyperthyroidism patients. TCR V-J signatures able to tell the groups apart were searched for in a discovery cohort of about a hundred patients, of whom roughly 42 had Graves' ophthalmopathy and about 60 had stable Graves' hyperthyroidism. Prospective prediction of ophthalmopathy was tested in an independent validation cohort consisting of roughly 19 hyperthyroidism patients and over 15 patients who later progressed to ophthalmopathy. According to the paper, TCR Vbeta CDR3 sequencing was carried out on over 130 peripheral blood samples, which came from 40 to 45 ophthalmopathy, 70 to 80 hyperthyroidism and roughly 17 progressor patients. The approximately 97 discovery patients were randomly divided into training and test sets at a 7:3 ratio. Following sampling, methimazole starting at 30 mg daily was given to hyperthyroidism patients, and high-dose intravenous methylprednisolone was given to ophthalmopathy patients.

A patient counted as having stable Graves' hyperthyroidism if no progression to ophthalmopathy occurred over 18 months of follow-up. Hyperthyroidism patients were aged 18 to 65 years and newly diagnosed, with disease duration of less than 2 months. Patients with uncontrolled infections, other autoimmune diseases, pregnancy or lactation were excluded. Diagnoses were based on clinical symptoms, serum thyroxine and TRAb, thyroid ultrasound and orbital computed tomography. Ficoll-Paque density gradient centrifugation was used to isolate PBMCs from about 10 ml of fresh peripheral blood. Trizol reagent was used to extract total RNA, and RNA quality was then checked on an Agilent 2100 Bioanalyzer. V drops 1 base and J drops 4 bases, leaving 8 bases in between. CDR1 and CDR2, looked up from the germline V gene, are SGHTA and FQGNSA. Inclusive of the bounding cysteine and phenylalanine, the CDR3 is 13 residues long. This entry keeps only the CDR3 DNA: 39 bases, framed from base 1.

Points the paper makes about the study in general: Sample size was not statistically predetermined, and investigators were not blinded to group allocation. Most expanded thyroid clonotypes (frequency above 0.001) were also detected in blood, a finding suggesting that blood repertoires may reflect thyroid immune responses. Ophthalmopathy was separated from stable hyperthyroidism by a 13 V-J signature model, with around 90% sensitivity and approximately 84% specificity obtained in cross-validation and 80%/75% obtained in testing. In validation, the model predicted progression to ophthalmopathy a median of approximately 6.6 months before onset, with over 55% sensitivity and 72.22% specificity.

The chain is made from TRBV7-2 and TRBJ2-7, with the D segment identity uncertain. Sequenced input: blood. The receptor's source is a man aged 35-49 years with Graves' hyperthyroidism. The CDR3 region reads CASSLGISYEQYF. The DNA is as follows: TGTGCCAGCAGCTTAGGTATCTCATACGAGCAGTACTTC.